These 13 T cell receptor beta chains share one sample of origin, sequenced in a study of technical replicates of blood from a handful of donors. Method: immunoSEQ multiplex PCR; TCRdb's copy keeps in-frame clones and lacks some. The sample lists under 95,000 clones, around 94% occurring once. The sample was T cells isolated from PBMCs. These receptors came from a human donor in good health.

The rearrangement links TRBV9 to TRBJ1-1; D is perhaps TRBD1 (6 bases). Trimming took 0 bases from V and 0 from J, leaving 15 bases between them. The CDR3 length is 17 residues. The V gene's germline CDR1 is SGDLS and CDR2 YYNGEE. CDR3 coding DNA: TGTGCCAGCAGCGTAGATCCAGGGGTGAGCATGAACACTGAAGCTTTCTTT. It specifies CASSVDPGVSMNTEAFF.

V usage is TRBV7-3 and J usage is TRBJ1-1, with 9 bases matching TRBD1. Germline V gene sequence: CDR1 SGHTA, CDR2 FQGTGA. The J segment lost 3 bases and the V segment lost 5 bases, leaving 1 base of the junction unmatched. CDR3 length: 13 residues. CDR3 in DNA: TGTGCCAGCAGCCGGACAGGGGACACTGAAGCTTTCTTT. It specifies CASSRTGDTEAFF.

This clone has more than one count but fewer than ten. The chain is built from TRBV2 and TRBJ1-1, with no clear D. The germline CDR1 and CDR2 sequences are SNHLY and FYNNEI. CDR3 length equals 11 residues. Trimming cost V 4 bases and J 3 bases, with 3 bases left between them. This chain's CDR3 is CASSVDTEAFF. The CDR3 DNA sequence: TGTGCCAGCAGTGTCGACACTGAAGCTTTCTTT.

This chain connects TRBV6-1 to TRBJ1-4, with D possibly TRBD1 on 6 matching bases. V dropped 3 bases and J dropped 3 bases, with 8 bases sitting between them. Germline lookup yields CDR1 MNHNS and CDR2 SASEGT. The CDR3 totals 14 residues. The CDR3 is CASSDRGSNEKLFF. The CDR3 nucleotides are TGTGCCAGCAGTGACAGGGGCTCTAATGAAAAACTGTTTTTT.

In DNA, the CDR3 is TGCGCCAGCAGCCAAACTATTAGAGGCACAGATACGCAGTATTTT. Translation: CASSQTIRGTDTQYF. The rearrangement links TRBV4-1 to TRBJ2-3; no clear D gene. CDR1 and CDR2 (germline): MGHRA, YSYEKL. V lost 2 bases to trimming and J lost 1 base, with 10 bases between them. The CDR3 sequence is 15 residues long.

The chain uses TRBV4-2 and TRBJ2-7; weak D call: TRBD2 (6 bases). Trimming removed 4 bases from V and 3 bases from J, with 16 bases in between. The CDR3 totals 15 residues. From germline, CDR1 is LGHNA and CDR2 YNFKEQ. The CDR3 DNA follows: TGTGCCAGCAGCCGTACCCGGGACTCCGACTACGAGCAGTACTTC. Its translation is CASSRTRDSDYEQYF.

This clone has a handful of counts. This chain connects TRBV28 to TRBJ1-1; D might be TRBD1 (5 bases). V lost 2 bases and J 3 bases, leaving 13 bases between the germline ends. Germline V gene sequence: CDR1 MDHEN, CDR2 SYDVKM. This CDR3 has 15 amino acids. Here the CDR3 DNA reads TGTGCCAGCAGTTTAAGAGTGGGGCTATACACTGAAGCTTTCTTT. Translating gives CASSLRVGLYTEAFF.

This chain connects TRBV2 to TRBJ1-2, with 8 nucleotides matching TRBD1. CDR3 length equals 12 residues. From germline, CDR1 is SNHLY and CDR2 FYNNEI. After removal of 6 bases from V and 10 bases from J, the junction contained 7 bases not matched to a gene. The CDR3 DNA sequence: TGTGCCAGCAGAAGACAGGGGAGGTCCTACACCTTC. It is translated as CASRRQGRSYTF.

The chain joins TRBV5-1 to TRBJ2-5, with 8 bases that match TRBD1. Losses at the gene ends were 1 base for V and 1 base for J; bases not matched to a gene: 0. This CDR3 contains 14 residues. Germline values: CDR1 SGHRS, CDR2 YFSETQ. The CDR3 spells CASSLQGAQETQYF. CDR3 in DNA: TGCGCCAGCAGCTTGCAGGGGGCCCAAGAGACCCAGTACTTC.

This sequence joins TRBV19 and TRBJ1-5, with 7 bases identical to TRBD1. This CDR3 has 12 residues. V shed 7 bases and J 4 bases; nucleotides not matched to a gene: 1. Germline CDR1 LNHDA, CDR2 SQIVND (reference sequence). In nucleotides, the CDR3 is TGTGCCAGTACACAGGGGAATCAGCCCCAGCATTTT. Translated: CASTQGNQPQHF.

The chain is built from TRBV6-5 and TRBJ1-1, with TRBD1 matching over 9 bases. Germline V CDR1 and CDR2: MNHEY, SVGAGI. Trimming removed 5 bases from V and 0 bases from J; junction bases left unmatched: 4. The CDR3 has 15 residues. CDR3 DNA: TGTGCCAGCAGTATACAGGGGGCCATGAACACTGAAGCTTTCTTT. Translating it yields CASSIQGAMNTEAFF.

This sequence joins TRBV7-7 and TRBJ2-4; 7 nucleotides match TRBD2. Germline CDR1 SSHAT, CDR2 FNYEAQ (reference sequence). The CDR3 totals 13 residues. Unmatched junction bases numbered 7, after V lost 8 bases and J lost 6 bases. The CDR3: CASGGGRGNIQYF. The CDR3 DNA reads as TGTGCCAGCGGGGGGGGACGAGGAAACATTCAGTACTTC.

CDR3 sequence reads: CSVVRDRISNYGYTF. DNA of the CDR3: TGCAGCGTGGTACGGGACAGGATATCTAACTATGGCTACACCTTC. The V and J genes are TRBV29-1 and TRBJ1-2; 8 nucleotides line up with TRBD1. This CDR3 has 15 residues. CDR1 and CDR2 from the germline V gene are SQVTM and ANQGSEA. Losses at the gene ends were 6 bases for V and 0 bases for J; bases not matched to a gene: 9.